These T cell receptor beta chains were read from a single sample in a study of T cell clones after liver transplantation. Sequencing used immunoSEQ multiplex PCR; TCRdb keeps in-frame clones, though not all of them. This table holds about 80,000 clones, 80% to 85% found once. The material was CD4+ T cells from blood, obtained approximately 3.5 years after liver transplant. All receptors come from a human patient who received a liver transplant. Some T cells may trace back to the graft donor. CDR3s include the opening cysteine and the closing phenylalanine or tryptophan. Fields, in order: V gene, CDR3 length, J gene, CDR3 protein.

>TRBV4-1|16|TRBJ1-5
CASSQSPRGYTQPQHF
>TRBV27|16|TRBJ1-5
CASSLRGKGTNQPQHF
>TRBV11-2|16|TRBJ2-3
CASSLNRGTSTDTQYF
>TRBV28|14|TRBJ1-1
CASRGGQGYTEAFF
>TRBV2|13|TRBJ1-2
CASSGTPNYGYTF
>TRBV6-1|15|TRBJ2-4
CASRGDAGWKNIQYF
>TRBV18|16|TRBJ2-5
CASSLAGTANQETQYF
>TRBV14|13|TRBJ2-2
CASSQQTTGELFF
>TRBV6-4|13|TRBJ2-1
CASSDQGGGEQFF
>TRBV28|15|TRBJ2-3
CASSTGGDLTDTQYF
>TRBV18|17|TRBJ2-3
CASSPPEWGGAGDTQYF
>TRBV27|12|TRBJ2-1
CASSLGRNEQFF
>TRBV29-1|12|TRBJ1-1
CSVRRMNTEAFF
>TRBV28|15|TRBJ1-1
CASSLPGSGWTEAFF
>TRBV7-2|13|TRBJ2-2
CASSLARTGELFF
>TRBV4-1|19|TRBJ1-4
CASSTSYRGRNPKFEKLFF
>TRBV7-9|12|TRBJ2-1
CASARGGNEQFF